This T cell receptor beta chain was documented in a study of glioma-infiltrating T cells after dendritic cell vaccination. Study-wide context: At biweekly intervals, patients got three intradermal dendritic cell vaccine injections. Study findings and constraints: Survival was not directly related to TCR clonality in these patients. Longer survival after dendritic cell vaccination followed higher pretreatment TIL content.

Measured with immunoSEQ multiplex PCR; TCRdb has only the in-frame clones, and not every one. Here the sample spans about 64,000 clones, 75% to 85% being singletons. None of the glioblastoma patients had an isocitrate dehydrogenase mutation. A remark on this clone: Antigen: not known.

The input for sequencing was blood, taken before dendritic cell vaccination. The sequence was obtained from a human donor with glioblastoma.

The DNA for the CDR3 is TGTGCCAGCAGCGGGCGACTAGCTTCGGGATCTGGTGAGCAGTTCTTC. It is translated as CASSGRLASGSGEQFF. The chain has TRBV9 and TRBJ2-1, with TRBD2 identical over 7 bases. This CDR3 is 16 amino acids long. The germline CDR1 and CDR2 sequences are SGDLS and YYNGEE. The V and J ends lost 3 bases and 9 bases, in that order; junction bases with no gene match: 15.